This T cell receptor (beta chain) was observed in a study of post-analysis software for immune sequencing data. Study results and limitations: Included in a set of roughly five TRBV segments more frequent in patients than controls were TRBV5-6, TRBV5-1 and TRBV20-1.

Germline CDR1 is DFQATT and CDR2 is SNEGSKA (reference sequence). The V gene lost 3 bases and the J gene lost 4 bases, with 12 bases spanning the gap. There are 13 residues in the CDR3. Unique-molecular-identifier-tagged TCR beta cDNA libraries were used. One entry per CDR3 protein, called by TCRdb with MiXCR from the PCR reads. The sample carries hundreds of thousands of distinct CDR3 sequences, approximately 60% recorded once. As regards this clonotype: The antigen is unknown.

Sequenced material: blood. The receptor was derived from a girl aged 2-9 years with multiple sclerosis. The chain uses TRBV20-1 and TRBJ1-2, with a possible D match to TRBD1 (6 bases). This CDR3 is CSARGAGAYGYTF. The DNA of the CDR3 is TGCAGTGCTAGGGGGGCAGGAGCCTATGGCTACACCTTC.